Sequencing of this TCR beta chain was carried out in a study of blood T cell repertoires in COVID-19. TCRdb's table, derived via immunoSEQ multiplex PCR, lists solely in-frame clones and lacks some. This table has approximately 440,000 clones, roughly 87% appearing once. The V and J ends lost 4 bases and 4 bases, in that order; junction bases with no gene match: 5. The CDR3 extends over 14 amino acids. Germline values: CDR1 LNHDA, CDR2 SQIVND (reference sequence). The study recruited people aged about 18 to 89 years across around 23 US areas. The chain combines TRBV19 with TRBJ1-1; 8 nucleotides line up with TRBD1. The TCR comes from a woman aged 18-29 years who had recovered from COVID-19. Sample: PBMCs or T cells enriched from blood (not recorded which). CDR3 in DNA: TGTGCCAGTAGTACCGGGACAGGTCCCACTGAAGCTTTCTTT. This translates into CASSTGTGPTEAFF.